This T cell receptor beta chain was sequenced in a study of Graves' ophthalmopathy and Graves' hyperthyroidism. Whole-study findings and limits: Most thyroid clonotypes with frequency above 0.001 were detected in blood too.

This clonotype was detected ten times or more. The antigen is unknown. V was shortened by 6 bases and J by 0 bases, with 11 bases between the two germline ends. The germline V gene has CDR1 MNHEY and CDR2 SVGEGT. The CDR3 contains 15 residues. RNA transcripts yielded amplified TCR beta CDR3 regions. Second-round multiplex PCR followed a first-round RT-PCR using HTBI primers. TCRdb ran MiXCR on the multiplex PCR reads and lists one entry per CDR3 protein. This repertoire shows approximately 380,000 distinct CDR3 sequences, 20% to 25% found once; its top ten account for under 3.5%. The J gene is TRBJ2-2, the V gene TRBV6-2 or TRBV6-3; no clear D gene. This TCR came from a young woman with stable Graves' hyperthyroidism. The sequenced sample was peripheral blood. The DNA of the CDR3 is TGTGCCAGCAGCCAGGTCGCTGCGAACACCGGGGAGCTGTTTTTT. It yields the protein CASSQVAANTGELFF.